The 27 T cell receptor beta chains below come from one sample, sequenced in a study of blood T cell repertoires in COVID-19. Profiled with immunoSEQ multiplex PCR; TCRdb holds only in-frame clones, not every one. The sample contains 65,000 to 85,000 clones, about four fifths of which appear only once. Sequences were obtained from peripheral blood. These receptor sequences come from a woman between 55 and 75 years old with acute or convalescent COVID-19.

This clone appeared a few times. The rearrangement links TRBV10-1 to TRBJ2-6, with 8 bases lining up with TRBD1. This CDR3 comprises 21 residues. V shed 3 bases and J 0 bases; nucleotides not matched to a gene: 16. The V gene's germline CDR1 is WNHNN and CDR2 SYGVQD (reference sequence). The DNA for the CDR3 is TGCGCCAGCAGTGACGGGGCTGGGCAGGGGGCCCAAAGCTCTGGGGCCAACGTCCTGACTTTC. As protein: CASSDGAGQGAQSSGANVLTF.

The rearrangement links TRBV24-1 to TRBJ2-1; 8 positions agree with TRBD1. The CDR3 is 12 amino acids. After removal of 9 bases from V and 8 bases from J, the junction contained 5 bases not matched to a gene. Germline CDR1 and CDR2: KGHDR and SFDVKD. CDR3 amino acids: CATQGASDEQFF. The CDR3 nucleotides are TGTGCCACCCAGGGGGCCTCGGATGAGCAGTTCTTC.

The chain carries TRBV30 and TRBJ1-1; D remains ambiguous. CDR1 is GTSNPN, CDR2 SVGIG, per germline (reference sequence). This CDR3 is built from 13 residues. Trimming shortened V by 3 bases and J by 3 bases, and 11 bases separated the two germline ends. The CDR3: CAWREYRDTEAFF. In DNA form, the CDR3 reads TGTGCCTGGAGGGAATACCGGGACACTGAAGCTTTCTTT.

This clone appeared a single time. The CDR3 DNA reads as TGTGCCTGGAGTGTAAACAGGGGACCGCAAGAGACCCAGTACTTC. This translates into CAWSVNRGPQETQYF. The V gene is TRBV30, the J gene TRBJ2-5; TRBD1 matches 7 bases. Trimming took 0 bases from V and 2 from J; bases not matched to a gene: 6. CDR3 length: 15 residues. Germline lookup yields CDR1 GTSNPN and CDR2 SVGIG (reference sequence).

The chain carries TRBV19 and TRBJ2-7; 9 bases align to TRBD1. The CDR3 runs 14 residues. CDR1 is LNHDA, CDR2 SQIVND, per germline (reference sequence). V lost 8 bases, J lost 5 bases, and 10 bases stayed unmatched. CDR3 coding DNA: TGTGCCAGTTCCTTAGGAGACAGGGGGAACGAGCAGTACTTC. It codes for CASSLGDRGNEQYF.

This clone was recorded only once. The V gene is TRBV5-6, the J gene TRBJ2-3, with 7 bases fitting TRBD2. V gave up 3 bases and J gave up 1 base; unmatched junction bases: 11. The CDR3 length is 17 residues. Germline V gives CDR1 SGHDT, CDR2 YYEEEE. Here the CDR3 DNA reads TGTGCCAGCAGCTCGCTGACTAGCAGTACAGGCACAGATACGCAGTATTTT. Encoded protein: CASSSLTSSTGTDTQYF.

This chain uses TRBV3-1 (or the pseudogene TRBV3-2) with TRBJ1-2; the match to TRBD1 covers 11 bases. V was pared by 4 bases and J by 2 bases, with 3 bases of the junction left unmatched. The CDR3 is made up of 15 amino acids. The germline V gene encodes CDR1 LGHDT and CDR2 YNNKEL (reference sequence). This CDR3 reads CASSRGQGANYGYTF. As DNA, the CDR3 is TGTGCCAGCAGCCGAGGACAGGGGGCCAACTATGGCTACACCTTC.

The gene calls are TRBV2 and TRBJ2-3; 8 nucleotides agree with TRBD2. The CDR3 has 18 residues. The V segment lost 0 bases and the J segment 0 bases; nucleotides outside the gene matches: 8. Germline assignment: CDR1 SNHLY and CDR2 FYNNEI. CDR3: CASSEALGGGSSTDTQYF. The CDR3 DNA reads as TGTGCCAGCAGTGAAGCGCTTGGCGGGGGGTCGAGCACAGATACGCAGTATTTT.

This chain uses TRBV5-1 with TRBJ2-2, with 15 bases lining up with TRBD2. CDR3 length equals 17 residues. Losses at the gene ends were 3 bases for V and 3 bases for J; bases not matched to a gene: 3. Germline assignment: CDR1 SGHRS and CDR2 YFSETQ. The CDR3 DNA reads TGCGCCAGCAGCTGGACTAGCGGGGGGGCGTACACCGGGGAGCTGTTTTTT. It translates to CASSWTSGGAYTGELFF.

The rearrangement joins TRBV20-1 to TRBJ1-3; D gene ambiguous. The V gene lost 6 bases and the J gene lost 1 base, with 13 bases spanning the gap. The germline CDR1 and CDR2 sequences are DFQATT and SNEGSKA (reference sequence). This CDR3 is built from 14 residues. CDR3 sequence reads: CSASEAPSGNTIYF. The CDR3 region has the DNA TGCAGTGCGAGTGAAGCACCATCTGGAAACACCATATATTTT.

J is TRBJ2-3 and V is TRBV10-3; a weak D match, TRBD2 (5 bases). The CDR3 is 13 residues long. CDR1 and CDR2 from the germline V gene are ENHRY and SYGVKD. Deletions cut 7 bases from V and 2 bases from J, with 10 bases between. DNA of the CDR3: TGTGCCATCACCCGAGGGCACACAGATACGCAGTATTTT. Protein sequence: CAITRGHTDTQYF.

J is TRBJ1-4 and V is TRBV18, with 8 bases matching TRBD1. V gave up 4 bases and J gave up 4 bases; unmatched junction bases: 14. Germline loops: CDR1 KGHSH, CDR2 LQKENI. There are 18 residues in the CDR3. For the CDR3, the DNA is TGTGCCAGCTCACTCTACGACAGGGGCGGTGGCCTTAATGAAAAACTGTTTTTT. Translated, it gives CASSLYDRGGGLNEKLFF.

The chain uses TRBV29-1 and TRBJ2-1; the match to TRBD2 covers 9 bases. CDR1 is SQVTM and CDR2 is ANQGSEA in the germline V gene. The J segment lost 6 bases and the V segment lost 2 bases, leaving 2 bases of the junction unmatched. The CDR3 has 13 amino acids. This CDR3 reads CSVELAGTNEQFF. CDR3 in DNA: TGCAGCGTTGAACTAGCGGGGACCAATGAGCAGTTCTTC.

The rearrangement links TRBV6-1 to TRBJ2-3; D call uncertain. The V end was cut by 2 bases, the J end by 5 bases, with 5 bases between. Germline V lookup: CDR1 MNHNS, CDR2 SASEGT. This CDR3 has 12 residues. CDR3 in DNA: TGTGCCAGCAGTGAAACTGGAGATACGCAGTATTTT. Its protein is CASSETGDTQYF.

This clone came up once. This chain joins TRBV28 and TRBJ1-5; TRBD1 agrees at 9 bases. The V and J ends lost 5 bases and 6 bases, in that order; junction bases with no gene match: 2. The CDR3 runs 13 residues. Germline-derived CDR1 and CDR2 are MDHEN and SYDVKM. The CDR3, as DNA: TGTGCCAGCAGTACAGGGGGCGGTCAGCCCCAGCATTTT. This sequence encodes CASSTGGGQPQHF. Using reference TRBV28 and TRBJ1-5 for the parts outside the CDR3, the full variable domain is DVKVTQSSRYLVKRTGEKVFLECVQDMDHENMFWYRQDPGLGLRLIYFSYDVKMKEKGDIPEGYSVSREKKERFSLILESASTNQTSMYLCASSTGGGQPQHFGDGTRLSIL.

The chain combines TRBV19 with TRBJ1-3; TRBD1 aligns across 7 bases. The V segment lost 7 bases and the J segment 4 bases; nucleotides outside the gene matches: 4. This CDR3 is built from 13 residues. CDR1 and CDR2 (germline): LNHDA, SQIVND (reference sequence). The CDR3 here is CASNLGQGNTIYF. For the CDR3, the DNA is TGTGCCAGTAACTTGGGACAGGGAAACACCATATATTTT.

The rearrangement uses TRBV2 and TRBJ1-6; D is perhaps TRBD1 (5 bases). V lost 4 bases and J 7 bases, leaving 11 bases between the germline ends. This CDR3 comprises 14 residues. CDR1 is SNHLY and CDR2 is FYNNEI in the germline V gene. The CDR3 reads CASSAGSGNSPLHF. Here the CDR3 DNA reads TGTGCCAGCAGTGCTGGGTCAGGGAATTCACCCCTCCACTTT.

This chain links TRBV6-1 with TRBJ1-1, with D possibly being TRBD1 (5 bases). Trimming shortened V by 7 bases and J by 5 bases, and 20 bases separated the two germline ends. The length of the CDR3 is 15 residues. Germline CDR1 MNHNS, CDR2 SASEGT. DNA for the CDR3: TGTGCCAGCACCAGACAGCCTTCCGTGGGGACTGAAGCTTTCTTT. Translated, it gives CASTRQPSVGTEAFF.

This chain joins TRBV25-1 and TRBJ2-5; possible D gene TRBD1, 6 bases. The CDR3 has 16 residues. The germline V gene encodes CDR1 MGHDK and CDR2 SYGVNS. Trimming pared 0 bases from V and 7 bases from J, leaving 18 bases between. CDR3 sequence (DNA): TGTGCCAGCAGTGAATATAGCCCGACAGGAGATGGGACCCAGTACTTC. Its protein is CASSEYSPTGDGTQYF.

The rearrangement links TRBV27 to TRBJ1-1; D remains ambiguous. Germline V gene data show CDR1 as MNHEY and CDR2 as SMNVEV (reference sequence). V lost 5 bases, J lost 0 bases, and 13 bases lay in between. This CDR3 region has 15 residues. The DNA for the CDR3 is TGTGCCAGCAGTCCTAGAGGAGGGATGAACACTGAAGCTTTCTTT. It encodes CASSPRGGMNTEAFF.

The chain couples TRBV2 to TRBJ1-5; D is undetermined. Trimming shortened V by 6 bases and J by 6 bases, and 15 bases separated the two germline ends. This CDR3 has 14 amino acids. Germline CDR1 and CDR2: SNHLY and FYNNEI. This CDR3 reads CASSEDGRGQPQHF. Written as DNA, the CDR3 is TGTGCCAGCAGCGAGGACGGTCGGGGTCAGCCCCAGCATTTT.

The table lists this clone with a count of one. This sample also contains other DNA sequences that code for the same CDR3. The J gene is TRBJ1-2, the V gene TRBV3-1 (or the pseudogene TRBV3-2); D not certain. The CDR3 has 13 residues. Trimming left V 3 bases short and J 4 bases short, with 9 bases between. Germline V gene sequence: CDR1 LGHDT, CDR2 YNNKEL (reference sequence). In DNA, the CDR3 is TGTGCCAGCAGCCAGGTCTACAGCTATGGCTACACCTTC. It codes for CASSQVYSYGYTF.

The chain is built from TRBV28 and TRBJ1-2, with 7 bases lining up with TRBD1. V lost 5 bases to trimming and J lost 7 bases; unmatched junction nucleotides: 7. Germline V gene sequence: CDR1 MDHEN, CDR2 SYDVKM. The CDR3 consists of 13 residues. CDR3 nucleotide sequence: TGTGCCAGCAGTGACAGGGAAAAGAGTGGCTACACCTTC. This gives the protein CASSDREKSGYTF.

The chain combines TRBV19 with TRBJ1-1, with 7 bases identical to TRBD1. Trimming removed 10 bases from V and 2 bases from J; junction bases left unmatched: 7. Germline CDR1 and CDR2: LNHDA and SQIVND (reference sequence). The CDR3 covers 13 residues. The CDR3 sequence: CATRQGGNTEAFF. The CDR3, as DNA: TGTGCCACTCGACAGGGCGGCAACACTGAAGCTTTCTTT.

The rearrangement joins TRBV4-1 to TRBJ2-3; perhaps TRBD1 as D (5 bases). The germline V gene encodes CDR1 MGHRA and CDR2 YSYEKL. The CDR3 has 15 residues. Trimming cost V 0 bases and J 5 bases, with 12 bases left between them. Here the CDR3 DNA reads TGCGCCAGCAGCCAAGAAGGGGCGGACGTAGATACGCAGTATTTT. It encodes CASSQEGADVDTQYF.

This chain connects TRBV13 to TRBJ2-2, with D unresolved. The CDR3 contains 14 residues. Germline V lookup: CDR1 PRHDT, CDR2 FYEKMQ (reference sequence). V shed 5 bases and J shed 2 bases, with 9 bases lying between them. The chain's CDR3 is CASSLLANTGELFF. Here the CDR3 DNA reads TGTGCCAGCAGCCTGCTGGCTAACACCGGGGAGCTGTTTTTT.

This chain links TRBV2 with TRBJ2-6; possibly TRBD2 for D (6 bases). Germline CDR1 and CDR2: SNHLY and FYNNEI. The CDR3 is 14 residues long. V was clipped by 8 bases and J by 5 bases, with 13 bases between them. CDR3 sequence (DNA): TGTGCCAGCGGATCGGGGGAGCGGGCCAACGTCCTGACTTTC. It encodes CASGSGERANVLTF.